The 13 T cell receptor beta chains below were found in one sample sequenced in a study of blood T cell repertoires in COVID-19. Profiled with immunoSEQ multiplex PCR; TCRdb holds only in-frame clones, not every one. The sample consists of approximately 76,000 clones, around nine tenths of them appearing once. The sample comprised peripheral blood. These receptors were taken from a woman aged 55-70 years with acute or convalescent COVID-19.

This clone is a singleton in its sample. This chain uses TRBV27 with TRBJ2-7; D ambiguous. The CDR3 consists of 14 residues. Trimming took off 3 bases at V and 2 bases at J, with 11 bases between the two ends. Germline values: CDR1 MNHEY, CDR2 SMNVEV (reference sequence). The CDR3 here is CASSLRSDAYEQYF. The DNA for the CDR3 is TGTGCCAGCAGTTTGAGGTCGGATGCCTACGAGCAGTACTTC.

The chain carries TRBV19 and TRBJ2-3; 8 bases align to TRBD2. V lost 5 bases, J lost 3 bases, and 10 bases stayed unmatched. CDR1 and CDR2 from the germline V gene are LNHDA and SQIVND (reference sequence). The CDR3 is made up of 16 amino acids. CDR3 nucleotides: TGTGCCAGTAGTGCCGGGAGGGGACTCACGACAGATACGCAGTATTTT. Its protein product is CASSAGRGLTTDTQYF.

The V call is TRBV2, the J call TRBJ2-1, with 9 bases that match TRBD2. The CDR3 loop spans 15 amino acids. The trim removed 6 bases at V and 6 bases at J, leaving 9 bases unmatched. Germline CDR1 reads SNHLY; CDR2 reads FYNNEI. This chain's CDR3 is CASRPRAGGLNEQFF. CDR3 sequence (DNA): TGTGCCAGCAGGCCACGGGCGGGAGGGCTCAATGAGCAGTTCTTC.

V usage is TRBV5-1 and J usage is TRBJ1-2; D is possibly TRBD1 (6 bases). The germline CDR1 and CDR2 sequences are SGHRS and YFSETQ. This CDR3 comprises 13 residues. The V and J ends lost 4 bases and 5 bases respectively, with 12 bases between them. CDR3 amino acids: CASSPATGYGYTF. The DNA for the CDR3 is TGCGCCAGCAGCCCGGCCACAGGGTATGGCTACACCTTC.

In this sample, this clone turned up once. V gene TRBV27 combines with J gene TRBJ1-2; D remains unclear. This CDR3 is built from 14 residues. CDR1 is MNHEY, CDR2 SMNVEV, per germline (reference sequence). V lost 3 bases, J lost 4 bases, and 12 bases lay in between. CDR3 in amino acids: CASSLSDTLYGYTF. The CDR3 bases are TGTGCCAGCAGTTTGTCCGACACCCTCTATGGCTACACCTTC.

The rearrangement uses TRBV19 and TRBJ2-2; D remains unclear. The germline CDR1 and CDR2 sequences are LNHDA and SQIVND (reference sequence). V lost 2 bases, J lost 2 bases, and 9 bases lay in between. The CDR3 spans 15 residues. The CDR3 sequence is CASSIIALNTGELFF. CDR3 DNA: TGTGCCAGTAGTATAATAGCACTTAACACCGGGGAGCTGTTTTTT. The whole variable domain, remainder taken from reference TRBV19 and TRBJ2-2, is DGGITQSPKYLFRKEGQNVTLSCEQNLNHDAMYWYRQDPGQGLRLIYYSQIVNDFQKGDIAEGYSVSREKKESFPLTVTSAQKNPTAFYLCASSIIALNTGELFFGEGSRLTVL.

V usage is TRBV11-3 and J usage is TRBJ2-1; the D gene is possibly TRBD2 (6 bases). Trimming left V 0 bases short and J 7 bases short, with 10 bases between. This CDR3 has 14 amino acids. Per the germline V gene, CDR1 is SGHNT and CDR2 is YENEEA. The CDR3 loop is CASSLDGRNNEQFF. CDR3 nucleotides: TGTGCCAGCAGCTTAGACGGGAGAAATAATGAGCAGTTCTTC.

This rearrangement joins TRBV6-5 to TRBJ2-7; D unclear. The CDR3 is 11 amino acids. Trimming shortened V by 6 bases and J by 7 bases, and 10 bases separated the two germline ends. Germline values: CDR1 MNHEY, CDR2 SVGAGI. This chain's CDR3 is CASRAMVEQYF. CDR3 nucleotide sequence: TGTGCCAGCAGGGCCATGGTGGAGCAGTACTTC.

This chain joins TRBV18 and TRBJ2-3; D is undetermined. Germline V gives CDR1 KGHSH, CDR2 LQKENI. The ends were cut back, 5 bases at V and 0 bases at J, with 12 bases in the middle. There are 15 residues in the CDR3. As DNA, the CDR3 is TGTGCCAGCTCAAAGAGAGATACTAGCACAGATACGCAGTATTTT. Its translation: CASSKRDTSTDTQYF.

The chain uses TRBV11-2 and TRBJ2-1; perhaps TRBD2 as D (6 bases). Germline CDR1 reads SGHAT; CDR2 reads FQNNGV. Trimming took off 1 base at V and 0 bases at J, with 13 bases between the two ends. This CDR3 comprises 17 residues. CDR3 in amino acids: CASSLVAGSSSYNEQFF. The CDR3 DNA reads TGTGCCAGCAGCTTAGTTGCCGGGAGCAGCTCCTACAATGAGCAGTTCTTC.

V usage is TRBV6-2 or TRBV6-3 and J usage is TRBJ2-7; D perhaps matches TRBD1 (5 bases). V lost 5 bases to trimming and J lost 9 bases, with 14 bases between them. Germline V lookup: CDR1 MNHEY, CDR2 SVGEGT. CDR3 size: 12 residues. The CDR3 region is CASSGTGVVQYF. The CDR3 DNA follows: TGTGCCAGCAGTGGAACAGGAGTGGTGCAGTACTTC.

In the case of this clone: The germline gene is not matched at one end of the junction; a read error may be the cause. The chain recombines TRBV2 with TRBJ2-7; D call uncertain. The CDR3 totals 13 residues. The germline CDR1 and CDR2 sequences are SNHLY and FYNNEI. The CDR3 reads CASSEGQTYEQYF. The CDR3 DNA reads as TGTGCCAGCAGCGAAGGGCAAACCTACGAGCAGTACTTC.

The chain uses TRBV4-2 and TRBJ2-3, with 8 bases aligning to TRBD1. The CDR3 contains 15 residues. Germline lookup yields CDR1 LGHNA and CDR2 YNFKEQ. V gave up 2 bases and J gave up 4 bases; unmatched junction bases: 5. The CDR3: CASSQPQGAPDTQYF. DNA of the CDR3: TGTGCCAGCAGCCAACCCCAGGGGGCCCCAGATACGCAGTATTTT.